The clone carrying this TCR beta chain was picked up many times. The V gene's germline CDR1 is SGHRS and CDR2 YFSETQ. CDR3 length equals 14 residues. Trimming removed 1 base from V and 1 base from J, with 8 bases in between. The data originate from a study of T-cell memory formation after mild COVID-19. TCRdb fed the 5' RACE reads into MiXCR, producing one record per CDR3 protein. The table includes some 200,000 distinct CDR3 sequences, 9.5% detected once. Material for sequencing was PBMCs or a T cell subset sorted from them (not recorded which). The V call is TRBV5-1, the J call TRBJ2-5; no clear D gene. The receptor's source is a young man who had mild COVID-19 (a few samples of this study predate the infection). Cell type and time point are not known. CDR3 nucleotides: TGCGCCAGCAGCTTGTTTCCGAGCCAAGAGACCCAGTACTTC. It encodes CASSLFPSQETQYF.